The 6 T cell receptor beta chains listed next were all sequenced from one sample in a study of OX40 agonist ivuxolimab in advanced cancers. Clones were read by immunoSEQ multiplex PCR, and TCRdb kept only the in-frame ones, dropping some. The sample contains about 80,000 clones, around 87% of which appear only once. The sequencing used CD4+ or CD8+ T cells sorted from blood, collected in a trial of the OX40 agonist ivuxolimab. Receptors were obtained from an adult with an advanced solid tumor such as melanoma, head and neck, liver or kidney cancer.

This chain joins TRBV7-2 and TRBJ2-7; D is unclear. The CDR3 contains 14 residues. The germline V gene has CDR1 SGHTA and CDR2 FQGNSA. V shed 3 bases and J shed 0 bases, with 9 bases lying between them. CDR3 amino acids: CASSLTRDSYEQYF. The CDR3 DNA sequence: TGTGCCAGCAGCTTGACTCGAGACTCCTACGAGCAGTACTTC.

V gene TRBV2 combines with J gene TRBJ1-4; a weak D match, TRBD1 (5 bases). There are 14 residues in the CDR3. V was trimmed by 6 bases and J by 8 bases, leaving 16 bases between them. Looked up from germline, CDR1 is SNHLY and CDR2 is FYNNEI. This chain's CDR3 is CASRRGLYIEKLFF. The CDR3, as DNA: TGTGCCAGCAGGAGGGGACTTTACATAGAAAAACTGTTTTTT. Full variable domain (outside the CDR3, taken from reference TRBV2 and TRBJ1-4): EPEVTQTPSHQVTQMGQEVILRCVPISNHLYFYWYRQILGQKVEFLVSFYNNEISEKSEIFDDQFSVERPDGSNFTLKIRSTKLEDSAMYFCASRRGLYIEKLFFGSGTQLSVL.

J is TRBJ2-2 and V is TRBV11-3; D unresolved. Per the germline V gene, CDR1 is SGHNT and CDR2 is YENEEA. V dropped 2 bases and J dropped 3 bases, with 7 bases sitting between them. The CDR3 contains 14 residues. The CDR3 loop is CASSLTSHTGELFF. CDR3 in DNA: TGTGCCAGCAGCTTAACTTCCCACACCGGGGAGCTGTTTTTT.

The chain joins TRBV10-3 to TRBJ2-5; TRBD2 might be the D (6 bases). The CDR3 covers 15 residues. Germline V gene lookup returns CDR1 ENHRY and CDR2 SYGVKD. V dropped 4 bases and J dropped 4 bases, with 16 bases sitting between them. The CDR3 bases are TGTGCCATCAGTGCCCCGACTAGGGGTGGAGAGACCCAGTACTTC. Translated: CAISAPTRGGETQYF.

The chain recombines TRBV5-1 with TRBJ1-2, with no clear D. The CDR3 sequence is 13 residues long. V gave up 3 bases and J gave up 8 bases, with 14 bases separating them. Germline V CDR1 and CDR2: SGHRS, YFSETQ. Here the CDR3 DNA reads TGCGCCAGCAGCTGGCCAGAGCCAGGAGGCTACACCTTC. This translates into CASSWPEPGGYTF.

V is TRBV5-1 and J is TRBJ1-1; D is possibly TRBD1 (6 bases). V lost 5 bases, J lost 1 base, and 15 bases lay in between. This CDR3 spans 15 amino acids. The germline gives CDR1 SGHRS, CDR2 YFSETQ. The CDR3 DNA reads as TGCGCCAGCAGGACGCAGGGGTTTTCGAACACTGAAGCTTTCTTT. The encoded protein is CASRTQGFSNTEAFF.